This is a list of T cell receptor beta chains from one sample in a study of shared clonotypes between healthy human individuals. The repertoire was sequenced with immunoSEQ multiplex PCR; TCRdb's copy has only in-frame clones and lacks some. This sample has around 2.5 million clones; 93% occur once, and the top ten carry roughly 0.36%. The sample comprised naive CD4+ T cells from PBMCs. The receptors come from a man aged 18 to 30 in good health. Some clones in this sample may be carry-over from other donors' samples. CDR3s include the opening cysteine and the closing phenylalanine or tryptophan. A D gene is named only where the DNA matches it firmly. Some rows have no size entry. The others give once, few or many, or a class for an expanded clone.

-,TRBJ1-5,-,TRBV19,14,CASSMGNSNQPQHF,TGTGCCAGTAGTATGGGGAATAGCAATCAGCCCCAGCATTTT
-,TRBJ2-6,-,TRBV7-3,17,CASSPTGAGFGANVLTF,TGTGCCAGCAGCCCCACGGGGGCCGGGTTCGGGGCCAACGTCCTGACTTTC
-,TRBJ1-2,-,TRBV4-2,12,CASRQGSGGYTF,TGTGCCAGCAGGCAGGGATCGGGCGGCTACACCTTC
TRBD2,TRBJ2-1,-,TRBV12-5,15,CASGRTSNSYNEQFF,TGTGCTAGTGGACGGACTAGCAACTCCTACAATGAGCAGTTCTTC
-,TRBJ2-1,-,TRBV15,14,CATSPLDPGHEQFF,TGTGCCACCAGCCCACTCGACCCCGGCCATGAGCAGTTCTTC
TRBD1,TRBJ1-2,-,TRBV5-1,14,CASSPPTGSYGYTF,TGCGCCAGCAGCCCACCGACAGGGAGCTATGGCTACACCTTC
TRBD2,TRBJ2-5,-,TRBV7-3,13,CASSSGTSSTQYF,TGTGCCAGCAGCTCCGGGACTAGCTCGACCCAGTACTTC
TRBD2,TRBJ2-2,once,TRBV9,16,CASSVALAGNTGELFF,TGTGCCAGCAGCGTAGCCCTAGCGGGAAACACCGGGGAGCTGTTTTTT
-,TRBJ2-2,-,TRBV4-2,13,CASSGELNGELFF,TGTGCCAGCAGCGGGGAGCTGAACGGGGAGCTGTTTTTT
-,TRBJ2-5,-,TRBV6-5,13,CATARTYFETQYF,TGTGCCACCGCACGGACGTACTTCGAGACCCAGTACTTC
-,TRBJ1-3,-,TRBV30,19,CAWRARWGLTPNLGNTIYF,TGTGCCTGGAGGGCCCGATGGGGGCTAACACCGAATCTAGGAAACACCATATATTTT
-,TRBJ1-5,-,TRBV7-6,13,CASSLYKDQPQHF,TGTGCCAGCAGCCTGTACAAGGATCAGCCCCAGCATTTT
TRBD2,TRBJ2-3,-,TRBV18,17,CASSPSGRAMRTDTQYF,TGTGCCAGCTCACCGAGCGGGAGGGCTATGAGGACAGATACGCAGTATTTT
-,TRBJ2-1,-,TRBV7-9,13,CASSSVRRNEQFF,TGTGCCAGCAGCTCGGTCCGGAGGAATGAGCAGTTCTTC